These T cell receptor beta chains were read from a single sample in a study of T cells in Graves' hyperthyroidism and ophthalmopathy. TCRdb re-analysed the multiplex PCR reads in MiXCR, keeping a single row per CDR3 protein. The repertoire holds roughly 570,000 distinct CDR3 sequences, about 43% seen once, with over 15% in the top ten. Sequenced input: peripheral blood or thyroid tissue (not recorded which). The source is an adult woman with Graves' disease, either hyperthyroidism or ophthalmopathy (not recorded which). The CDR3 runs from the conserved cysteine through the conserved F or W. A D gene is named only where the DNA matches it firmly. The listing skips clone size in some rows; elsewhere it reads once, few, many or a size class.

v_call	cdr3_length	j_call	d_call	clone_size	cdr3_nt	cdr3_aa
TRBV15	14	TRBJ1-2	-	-	TGTGCCACCAGCAGAGTTGGGACGGACTATGGCTACACCTTC	CATSRVGTDYGYTF
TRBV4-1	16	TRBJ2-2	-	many	TGCGCCAGCAGCCTAGGACGGGGCCTGGACACCGGGGAGCTGTTTTTT	CASSLGRGLDTGELFF
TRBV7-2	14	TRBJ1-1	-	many	TGTGCCAGCAGGCTCACGGGTGGGAACACTGAAGCTTTCTTT	CASRLTGGNTEAFF
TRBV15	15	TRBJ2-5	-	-	TGTGCCACCAGCAGCTACTCCGAGTACCAAGAGACCCAGTACTGG	CATSSYSEYQETQYW
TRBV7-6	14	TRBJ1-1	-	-	TGTGCCAGCAGCTTAGCCGGGGGGGTAGCGGAAGCTTTCTTT	CASSLAGGVAEAFF
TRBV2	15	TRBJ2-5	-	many	TGTGCCAGCAGTGACGATCAGGGCCTTCCTGGGACCCAGTACTTC	CASSDDQGLPGTQYF
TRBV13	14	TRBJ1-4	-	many	TGTGCCAGCAGCTTCGCCCGTTACAATGAAAAACTGTTTTTT	CASSFARYNEKLFF
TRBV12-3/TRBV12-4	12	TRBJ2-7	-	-	TGTGCCAGCAGTTCTGGCTACGACGAGCAGTACTTC	CASSSGYDEQYF
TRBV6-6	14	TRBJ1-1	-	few	TGTGCCAGCTCACCACTTGTTGGGTTTACTGAAGCTTTCTTT	CASSPLVGFTEAFF
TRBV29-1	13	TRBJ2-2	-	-	TGCAGCTTGGCCCGTCTATCCACCGGGGAGCTGTTTTTT	CSLARLSTGELFF